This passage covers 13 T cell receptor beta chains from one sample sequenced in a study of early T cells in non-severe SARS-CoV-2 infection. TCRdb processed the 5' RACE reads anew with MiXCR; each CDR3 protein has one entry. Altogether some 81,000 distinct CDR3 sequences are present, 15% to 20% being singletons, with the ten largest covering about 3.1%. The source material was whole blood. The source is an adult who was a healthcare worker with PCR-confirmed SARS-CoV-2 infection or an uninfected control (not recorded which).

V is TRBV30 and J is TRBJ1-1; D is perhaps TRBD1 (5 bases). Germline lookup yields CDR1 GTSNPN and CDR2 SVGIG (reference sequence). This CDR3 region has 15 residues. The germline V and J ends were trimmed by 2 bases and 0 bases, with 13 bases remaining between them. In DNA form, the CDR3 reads TGTGCCTGGAGTTGGGACTTTCGCATGAACACTGAAGCTTTCTTT. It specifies CAWSWDFRMNTEAFF.

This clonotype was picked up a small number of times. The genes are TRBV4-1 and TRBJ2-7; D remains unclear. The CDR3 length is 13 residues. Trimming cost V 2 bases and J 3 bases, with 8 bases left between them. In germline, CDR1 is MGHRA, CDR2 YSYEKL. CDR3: CASSQPPHYEQYF. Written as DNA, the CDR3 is TGCGCCAGCAGCCAACCCCCCCACTACGAGCAGTACTTC.

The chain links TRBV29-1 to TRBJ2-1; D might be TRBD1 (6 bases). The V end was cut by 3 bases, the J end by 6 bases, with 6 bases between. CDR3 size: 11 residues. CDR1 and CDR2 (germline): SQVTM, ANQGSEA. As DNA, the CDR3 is TGCAGCGTTGACAGGGGCAATGAGCAGTTCTTC. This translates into CSVDRGNEQFF.

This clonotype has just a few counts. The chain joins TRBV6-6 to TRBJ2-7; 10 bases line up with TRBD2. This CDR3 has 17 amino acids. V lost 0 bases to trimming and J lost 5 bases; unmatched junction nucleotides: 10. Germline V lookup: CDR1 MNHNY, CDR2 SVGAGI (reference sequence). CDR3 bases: TGTGCCAGCAGTTACTCGCCCCGAAGCGGGAGGGGCCACGAGCAGTACTTC. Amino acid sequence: CASSYSPRSGRGHEQYF.

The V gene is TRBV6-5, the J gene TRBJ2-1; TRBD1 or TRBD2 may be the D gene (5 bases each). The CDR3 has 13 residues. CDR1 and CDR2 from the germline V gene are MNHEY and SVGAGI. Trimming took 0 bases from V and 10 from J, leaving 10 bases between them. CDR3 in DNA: TGTGCCAGCAGTTACTCGGTGAGGGGCGAGCAGTTCTTC. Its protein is CASSYSVRGEQFF.

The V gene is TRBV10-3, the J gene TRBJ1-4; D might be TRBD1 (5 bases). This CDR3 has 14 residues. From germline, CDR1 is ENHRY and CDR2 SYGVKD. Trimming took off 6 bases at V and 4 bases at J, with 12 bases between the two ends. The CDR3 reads CAISGTSLNEKLFF. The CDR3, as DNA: TGTGCCATCAGCGGGACTTCCCTTAATGAAAAACTGTTTTTT.

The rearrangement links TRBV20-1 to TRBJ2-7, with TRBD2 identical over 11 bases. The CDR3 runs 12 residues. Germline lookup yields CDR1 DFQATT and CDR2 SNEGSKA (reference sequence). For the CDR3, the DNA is TGCAGCGGGACTAGCGGTATCTACGAGCAGTACTTC. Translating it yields CSGTSGIYEQYF.

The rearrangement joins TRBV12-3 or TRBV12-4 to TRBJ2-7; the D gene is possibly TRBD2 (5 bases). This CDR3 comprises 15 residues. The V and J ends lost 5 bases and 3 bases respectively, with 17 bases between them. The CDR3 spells CASSRDPQEVYEQYF. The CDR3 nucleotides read TGTGCCAGCAGTCGCGATCCGCAGGAGGTCTACGAGCAGTACTTC.

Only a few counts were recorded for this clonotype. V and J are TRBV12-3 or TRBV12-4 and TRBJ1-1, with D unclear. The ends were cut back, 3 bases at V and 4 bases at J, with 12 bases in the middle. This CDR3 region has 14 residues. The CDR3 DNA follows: TGTGCCAGCAGTTTGGCAGTTAGGGTCACTGAAGCTTTCTTT. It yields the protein CASSLAVRVTEAFF.

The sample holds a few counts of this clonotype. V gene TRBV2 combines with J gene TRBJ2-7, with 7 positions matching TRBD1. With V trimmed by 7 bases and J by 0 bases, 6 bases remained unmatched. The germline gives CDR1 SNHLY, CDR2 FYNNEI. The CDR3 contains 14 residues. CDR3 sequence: CASKYRDSSYEQYF. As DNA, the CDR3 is TGTGCCAGCAAGTACCGGGACAGCTCCTACGAGCAGTACTTC.

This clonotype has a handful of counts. CDR3 in amino acids: CASSPTSLGTQYF. The CDR3 region has the DNA TGTGCCAGCAGCCCGACTAGTTTGGGGACCCAGTACTTC. The chain combines TRBV3-1 with TRBJ2-5, with D maybe TRBD2 (6 bases). The CDR3 runs to 13 residues. The V gene lost 4 bases and the J gene lost 7 bases, with 13 bases spanning the gap. Germline CDR1 reads LGHDT; CDR2 reads YNNKEL (reference sequence).

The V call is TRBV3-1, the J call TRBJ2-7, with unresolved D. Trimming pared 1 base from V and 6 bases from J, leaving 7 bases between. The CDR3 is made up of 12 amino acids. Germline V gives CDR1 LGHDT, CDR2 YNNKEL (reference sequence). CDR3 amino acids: CASSQAFAEQYF. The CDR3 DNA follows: TGTGCCAGCAGCCAAGCGTTCGCCGAGCAGTACTTC.

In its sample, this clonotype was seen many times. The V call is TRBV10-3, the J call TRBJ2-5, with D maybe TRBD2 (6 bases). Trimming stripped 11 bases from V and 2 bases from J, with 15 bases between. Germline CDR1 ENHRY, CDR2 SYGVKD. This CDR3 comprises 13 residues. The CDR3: CAATAGGQETQYF. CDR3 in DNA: TGTGCCGCCACCGCCGGGGGACAAGAGACCCAGTACTTC.